Shown below are 8 T cell receptor beta chains from a single sample sequenced in a study of blood T cell repertoires in COVID-19. Here immunoSEQ multiplex PCR was the method, and the copy in TCRdb shows in-frame clones only, minus some. The data contain 250,000 or so clones, roughly 91% of them seen just once; the ten biggest clones take up 8.8%. The sample was PBMCs or T cells enriched from blood (not recorded which). These receptors were taken from a middle-aged man who had recovered from COVID-19.

The chain is built from TRBV2 and TRBJ1-2, with 8 bases lining up with TRBD1. CDR1 is SNHLY, CDR2 FYNNEI, per germline. The CDR3 runs 15 residues. J was trimmed by 0 bases and V by 5 bases; bases with no gene match: 5. The CDR3 DNA sequence: TGTGCCAGCAGTATGGACAGGGCTACTAACTATGGCTACACCTTC. Translation gives CASSMDRATNYGYTF.

The chain has TRBV7-8 and TRBJ2-7; D remains ambiguous. The CDR3 length is 11 residues. CDR1 and CDR2 from the germline V gene are SGHVS and FQNEAQ. The V gene lost 4 bases and the J gene lost 9 bases, with 10 bases spanning the gap. The CDR3 region has the DNA TGTGCCAGCAGCTCGGGTCTTGGGCAGTACTTC. This gives the protein CASSSGLGQYF.

In its sample, this clone was seen once. The chain uses TRBV7-9 and TRBJ2-7; D call uncertain. Germline CDR1 SEHNR, CDR2 FQNEAQ (reference sequence). V shed 5 bases and J shed 4 bases, with 12 bases lying between them. The CDR3 is 13 amino acids. Here the CDR3 DNA reads TGTGCCAGCAGCGCACCCCCCAGTTACGAGCAGTACTTC. This translates into CASSAPPSYEQYF.

As concerns this clone: In the same sample, other DNA sequences code for this CDR3. This chain links TRBV15 with TRBJ2-7, with a possible D match to TRBD2 (6 bases). The CDR3 extends over 14 amino acids. Germline assignment: CDR1 LNHNV and CDR2 YYDKDF (reference sequence). The V end lost 5 bases, the J end lost 2 bases, and 13 bases lay between the germline ends. The CDR3 nucleotides read TGTGCCACCAGCCGAGGGCGGGAAGCCTACGAGCAGTACTTC. It encodes CATSRGREAYEQYF.

The CDR3 nucleotides are TGCGCCAGCGAGATTCCTGCGAGCGGGAAATACGAGCAGTTCTTC. Protein sequence: CASEIPASGKYEQFF. V usage is TRBV5-1 and J usage is TRBJ2-1; 7 bases are a match to TRBD2. This CDR3 contains 15 residues. Per germline, CDR1 SGHRS and CDR2 YFSETQ. Germline trimming cut 7 bases from V and 10 bases from J; bases unmatched to any gene: 17.

This chain joins TRBV5-1 and TRBJ2-1; 11 positions match TRBD2. CDR3 length: 16 amino acids. Germline V lookup: CDR1 SGHRS, CDR2 YFSETQ. After removal of 0 bases from V and 10 bases from J, the junction contained 9 bases not matched to a gene. The CDR3 loop reads CASSLAELAGVGEQFF. Written as DNA, the CDR3 is TGCGCCAGCAGCTTGGCCGAACTAGCGGGAGTGGGGGAGCAGTTCTTC.

The V and J genes are TRBV12-3 or TRBV12-4 and TRBJ2-1; 11 nucleotides align to TRBD2. There are 13 residues in the CDR3. V shed 10 bases and J 8 bases; nucleotides not matched to a gene: 7. The CDR3 nucleotides read TGTGCCACCCTAATAGCGGGGGGGCATGAGCAGTTCTTC. This sequence encodes CATLIAGGHEQFF.

This clone showed up just a few times. The V call is TRBV19, the J call TRBJ1-5, with 9 positions matching TRBD1. After removal of 7 bases from V and 3 bases from J, the junction contained 7 bases not matched to a gene. The CDR3 is 15 residues long. From germline, CDR1 is LNHDA and CDR2 SQIVND (reference sequence). CDR3 region: CASTLGQGNNQPQHF. DNA of the CDR3: TGTGCCAGTACCCTCGGACAGGGGAACAATCAGCCCCAGCATTTT.